These 26 T cell receptor beta chains came from one sample sequenced in a study of T-cell reconstitution after alpha-beta-depleted transplantation in children. As it was prepared, the TCRbeta library received unique molecular identifiers. TCRdb independently ran MiXCR on the PCR reads; one entry per CDR3 protein. The table shows fewer than 750,000 distinct CDR3 sequences, with 25% to 30% occurring only once. The specimen comprised PBMCs, sampled before TCRalphabeta/CD19-depleted stem cell transplant. These receptors were collected from a boy under two years old with Wiskott-Aldrich syndrome, due to receive a stem cell transplant.

In this sample, this clonotype turned up a few times. The chain has TRBV6-5 and TRBJ1-5; perhaps TRBD1 as D (5 bases). The CDR3 is 16 amino acids. V lost 6 bases, J lost 4 bases, and 19 bases lay in between. Germline V gives CDR1 MNHEY, CDR2 SVGAGI. Here the CDR3 reads CASRYGWGPLNQPQHF. The CDR3 coding sequence is TGTGCCAGCAGATACGGTTGGGGACCGTTGAATCAGCCCCAGCATTTT.

CDR3 DNA sequence: TGTGCCAGCAGCCCAGGTCCTGAAGCTTTCTTT. Residues: CASSPGPEAFF. The chain is built from TRBV12-3 or TRBV12-4 and TRBJ1-1; D gene ambiguous. Trimming pared 6 bases from V and 6 bases from J, leaving 8 bases between. CDR3 size: 11 residues.

This chain links TRBV12-1 with TRBJ2-1; the DNA was not used to check the table's D call, TRBD1. TRBV12-1 counts as a pseudogene. The CDR3 covers 19 residues. This chain's CDR3 is CASSLSWLGREEFRLEQFF. The CDR3 DNA reads TGTGCCAGCAGCTTGTCATGGTTGGGCAGGGAAGAATTCAGGCTAGAGCAGTTCTTC.

On this clonotype itself: The germline gene is not matched at one end of the junction; a read error may be the cause. The chain combines TRBV5-6 with TRBJ2-1; possible D gene TRBD1, 6 bases. Germline V lookup: CDR1 SGHDT, CDR2 YYEEEE. The CDR3 has 14 amino acids. CDR3 sequence (DNA): TGTGCCAGCAGCTTGGCCGGACAGTACAATGAGCAGTCCTTC. Translated: CASSLAGQYNEQSF.

V is TRBV5-5 and J is TRBJ1-2, with TRBD1 as a possible D gene (6 bases). Germline CDR1 SGHKS, CDR2 YYEKEE (reference sequence). This CDR3 comprises 13 residues. With 2 bases removed from V and 4 bases from J, the gap between germline ends came to 9 bases. The CDR3 DNA follows: TGTGCCAGCAGCTTCAGGGGCTCCTATGGCTACACCTTC. Translated, it gives CASSFRGSYGYTF.

This clonotype has ten or more counts. J is TRBJ1-5 and V is TRBV5-1; D unresolved. This CDR3 region has 13 residues. Looked up from germline, CDR1 is SGHRS and CDR2 is YFSETQ. The V gene lost 4 bases and the J gene lost 4 bases, with 9 bases spanning the gap. The CDR3 DNA reads TGCGCCAGCAGCGCCGACGGGAATCAGCCCCAGCATTTT. Its protein is CASSADGNQPQHF.

The J gene is TRBJ2-3, the V gene TRBV27; D ambiguous. The CDR3 consists of 15 residues. V lost 2 bases and J 5 bases, leaving 14 bases between the germline ends. Germline V gene data show CDR1 as MNHEY and CDR2 as SMNVEV (reference sequence). CDR3 in amino acids: CASSLVRVGRDTQYF. Written as DNA, the CDR3 is TGTGCCAGCAGTTTAGTCCGGGTTGGTCGAGATACGCAGTATTTT.

This chain uses TRBV5-1 with TRBJ2-7; D perhaps matches TRBD2 (5 bases). The ends were cut back, 0 bases at V and 1 base at J, with 11 bases in the middle. Per germline, CDR1 SGHRS and CDR2 YFSETQ. The CDR3 consists of 15 residues. CDR3 residues: CASSLDPGVSYEQYF. CDR3 in DNA: TGCGCCAGCAGCTTGGACCCCGGGGTTTCCTACGAGCAGTACTTC.

This clonotype was seen a few times. The rearrangement links TRBV7-9 to TRBJ2-7; TRBD2 is a possible D gene (6 bases). Germline loops: CDR1 SEHNR, CDR2 FQNEAQ (reference sequence). The CDR3 runs to 16 residues. V lost 10 bases, J lost 2 bases, and 24 bases lay in between. In DNA form, the CDR3 reads TGTGCCACCATCCGCTACCTGGACTATAGGGCCTACGAGCAGTACTTC. Translated, it gives CATIRYLDYRAYEQYF.

The chain carries TRBV7-3 and TRBJ2-6; 9 positions match TRBD1. The V gene end was trimmed by 5 bases and the J gene end by 4 bases; junction bases not matched to a gene: 9. CDR1 is SGHTA, CDR2 FQGTGA, per germline. The CDR3 loop spans 17 amino acids. CDR3 nucleotides: TGTGCCAGCAGCCAGGGACAGGGTTACTCCGGGGCCAACGTCCTGACTTTC. This translates into CASSQGQGYSGANVLTF.

The chain links TRBV10-3 to TRBJ2-1, with 7 bases fitting TRBD2. V shed 11 bases and J 0 bases; nucleotides not matched to a gene: 22. The CDR3 covers 19 residues. Per the germline V gene, CDR1 is ENHRY and CDR2 is SYGVKD. The CDR3, as DNA: TGTGCCGTTAGGGCCGAACTAGCGAGAGGGGCCAGCTCCTACAATGAGCAGTTCTTC. Translated, it gives CAVRAELARGASSYNEQFF.

The table lists this clonotype with many counts. This chain joins TRBV6-4 and TRBJ2-3; D is unresolved. This CDR3 region has 13 residues. The V gene lost 2 bases and the J gene lost 2 bases, with 5 bases spanning the gap. Per the germline V gene, CDR1 is MRHNA and CDR2 is SNTAGT. As DNA, the CDR3 is TGTGCCAGCAGTGACGGTCCCACAGATACGCAGTATTTT. Its protein is CASSDGPTDTQYF.

The V and J genes are TRBV5-1 and TRBJ2-1, with 9 bases aligning to TRBD2. Germline assignment: CDR1 SGHRS and CDR2 YFSETQ. CDR3 length equals 13 residues. After removal of 2 bases from V and 9 bases from J, the junction contained 3 bases not matched to a gene. The CDR3 bases are TGCGCCAGCAGCTTACCTAGCGGGGCTGAGCAGTTCTTC. As protein: CASSLPSGAEQFF.

This sequence joins TRBV4-2 and TRBJ2-7; D is possibly TRBD1 or TRBD2 (6 bases each). V lost 4 bases and J 5 bases, leaving 15 bases between the germline ends. Germline V gene sequence: CDR1 LGHNA, CDR2 YNFKEQ. The CDR3 extends over 14 amino acids. CDR3 protein: CASSLRGGINEQYF. The DNA for the CDR3 is TGTGCCAGCAGCCTAAGAGGGGGGATCAACGAGCAGTACTTC.

A single count supports this clonotype. The chain combines TRBV7-9 with TRBJ2-3, with TRBD2 matching over 11 bases. Germline values: CDR1 SEHNR, CDR2 FQNEAQ (reference sequence). The CDR3 has 16 residues. Losses at the gene ends were 5 bases for V and 6 bases for J; bases not matched to a gene: 10. In DNA, the CDR3 is TGTGCCAGCAGCCCCCTGGTAGCGGGAGGGCCGGATACGCAGTATTTT. Translation: CASSPLVAGGPDTQYF.

The chain is built from TRBV12-3 or TRBV12-4 and TRBJ1-1, with D maybe TRBD1 (6 bases). The V gene lost 5 bases and the J gene lost 6 bases, with 13 bases spanning the gap. The CDR3 consists of 13 residues. The CDR3 protein is CASSPGVGAEAFF. CDR3 coding DNA: TGTGCCAGCAGTCCAGGGGTCGGGGCTGAAGCTTTCTTT.

The chain combines TRBV27 with TRBJ1-5; D possibly corresponds to TRBD1 (6 bases). Germline CDR1 reads MNHEY; CDR2 reads SMNVEV (reference sequence). CDR3 size: 16 residues. Deletions cut 4 bases from V and 3 bases from J, with 16 bases between. CDR3 sequence reads: CASSSPEQGDNQPQHF. The CDR3 DNA follows: TGTGCCAGCAGTTCCCCCGAACAGGGAGACAATCAGCCCCAGCATTTT.

This clonotype was counted between two and nine times. The chain links TRBV7-3 to TRBJ2-2; D is undetermined. The CDR3 spans 12 residues. Trimming shortened V by 5 bases and J by 7 bases, and 8 bases separated the two germline ends. Per the germline V gene, CDR1 is SGHTA and CDR2 is FQGTGA. CDR3 in DNA: TGTGCCAGCAGCCAAGGAAGCGGGGAGCTGTTTTTT. This gives the protein CASSQGSGELFF.

This chain uses TRBV7-9 with TRBJ2-7, with 10 positions matching TRBD2. After removal of 5 bases from V and 4 bases from J, the junction contained 8 bases not matched to a gene. Germline V gives CDR1 SEHNR, CDR2 FQNEAQ (reference sequence). This CDR3 is built from 15 residues. The CDR3 sequence is CASSPRPAGGYEQYF. The CDR3 nucleotides are TGTGCCAGCAGCCCGAGGCCAGCGGGAGGGTACGAGCAGTACTTC. Full variable domain (missing parts from reference TRBV7-9 and TRBJ2-7): DTGVSQNPRHKITKRGQNVTFRCDPISEHNRLYWYRQTLGQGPEFLTYFQNEAQLEKSRLLSDRFSAERPKGSFSTLEIQRTEQGDSAMYLCASSPRPAGGYEQYFGPGTRLTVT.

This clonotype was detected only a few times. This chain uses TRBV5-1 with TRBJ2-2; D possibly corresponds to TRBD2 (5 bases). This CDR3 spans 13 amino acids. From germline, CDR1 is SGHRS and CDR2 YFSETQ. The germline V and J ends were trimmed by 7 bases and 8 bases, with 15 bases remaining between them. The CDR3 region is CASSFGGGGELFF. CDR3 nucleotides: TGCGCCAGCTCGTTCGGAGGAGGAGGGGAGCTGTTTTTT.

This clonotype has only a few counts. The chain combines TRBV20-1 with TRBJ1-2; maybe TRBD1 (6 bases). Trimming removed 8 bases at V and 2 bases at J, with 15 bases between. The germline V gene encodes CDR1 DFQATT and CDR2 SNEGSKA (reference sequence). The CDR3 totals 13 residues. The CDR3 nucleotides read TGCAGTAATAGTCGGGACACCAACTATGGCTACACCTTC. Its protein is CSNSRDTNYGYTF.

J is TRBJ2-1 and V is TRBV20-1; weak D call: TRBD2 (6 bases). This CDR3 contains 12 residues. CDR1 and CDR2 from the germline V gene are DFQATT and SNEGSKA (reference sequence). The V gene lost 6 bases and the J gene lost 4 bases, with 10 bases spanning the gap. CDR3 region: CSAAEGYNEQFF. CDR3 DNA: TGCAGTGCGGCGGAGGGTTACAATGAGCAGTTCTTC.

The chain links TRBV5-6 to TRBJ2-1; tentatively, D is TRBD2 (6 bases). The CDR3 consists of 15 residues. The germline CDR1 and CDR2 sequences are SGHDT and YYEEEE. Between the trimmed V and J ends, which lost 0 bases and 8 bases, there was a span of 15 bases. CDR3 sequence reads: CASSLGDLMVYEQFF. CDR3 bases: TGTGCCAGCAGCTTGGGGGACTTGATGGTCTATGAGCAGTTCTTC.

J is TRBJ2-7 and V is TRBV5-1, with TRBD1 matching 9 bases. Trimming at V came to 3 bases and at J to 7 bases, leaving 11 bases not matched to a gene. Germline CDR1 reads SGHRS; CDR2 reads YFSETQ. The CDR3 has 15 amino acids. CDR3 sequence reads: CASSWGGTGSREQYF. The CDR3 nucleotides are TGCGCCAGCAGCTGGGGGGGGACAGGGAGTCGAGAGCAGTACTTC.

This clonotype was seen more than once but under ten times. The gene calls are TRBV24-1 and TRBJ1-5, with D maybe TRBD1 (5 bases). Germline V gene sequence: CDR1 KGHDR, CDR2 SFDVKD. There are 13 residues in the CDR3. V lost 9 bases and J 6 bases, leaving 14 bases between the germline ends. CDR3 bases: TGTGCCACCGGGGGACCGCGTTTTCAGCCCCAGCATTTT. Amino acids: CATGGPRFQPQHF.

The chain has TRBV5-1 and TRBJ2-7; D possibly uses TRBD1 or TRBD2 (5 bases each). Germline CDR1 reads SGHRS; CDR2 reads YFSETQ. The CDR3 is made up of 15 amino acids. Between the trimmed V and J ends, which lost 4 bases and 7 bases, there was a span of 21 bases. CDR3 protein: CASSRARDGVLEQYF. Here the CDR3 DNA reads TGCGCCAGCAGCCGCGCCCGGGACGGTGTCCTAGAGCAGTACTTC. Full variable domain (rest looked up from reference TRBV5-1 and TRBJ2-7): KAGVTQTPRYLIKTRGQQVTLSCSPISGHRSVSWYQQTPGQGLQFLFEYFSETQRNKGNFPGRFSGRQFSNSRSEMNVSTLELGDSALYLCASSRARDGVLEQYFGPGTRLTVT.